This TCR beta chain was observed in a study of OX40 agonist ivuxolimab in advanced cancers. Method: immunoSEQ multiplex PCR; TCRdb's copy keeps in-frame clones and lacks some. The sample includes 67,000 or so clones, just over 85% seen only once; the top ten take approximately 3%. Study-wide results and limits: Antigen specificity remained undetermined for the expanded peripheral T cells.

Germline V gene sequence: CDR1 MNHNY, CDR2 SVGAGI (reference sequence). The CDR3 runs to 11 residues. V trimming: 8 bases; J trimming: 7 bases; junction bases outside the gene matches: 1. Concerning this clone: Antigen unknown.

The chain employs TRBV6-6 and TRBJ1-1; TRBD1 agrees at 10 bases. Sequenced here: CD4+ or CD8+ T cells sorted from blood, sampled in a trial of the OX40 agonist ivuxolimab. This receptor was obtained from an adult with an advanced solid tumor such as melanoma, head and neck, liver or kidney cancer. CDR3 nucleotides: TGTGCCAGCGGGACAGGGGTTGAAGCTTTCTTT. Translating it yields CASGTGVEAFF.